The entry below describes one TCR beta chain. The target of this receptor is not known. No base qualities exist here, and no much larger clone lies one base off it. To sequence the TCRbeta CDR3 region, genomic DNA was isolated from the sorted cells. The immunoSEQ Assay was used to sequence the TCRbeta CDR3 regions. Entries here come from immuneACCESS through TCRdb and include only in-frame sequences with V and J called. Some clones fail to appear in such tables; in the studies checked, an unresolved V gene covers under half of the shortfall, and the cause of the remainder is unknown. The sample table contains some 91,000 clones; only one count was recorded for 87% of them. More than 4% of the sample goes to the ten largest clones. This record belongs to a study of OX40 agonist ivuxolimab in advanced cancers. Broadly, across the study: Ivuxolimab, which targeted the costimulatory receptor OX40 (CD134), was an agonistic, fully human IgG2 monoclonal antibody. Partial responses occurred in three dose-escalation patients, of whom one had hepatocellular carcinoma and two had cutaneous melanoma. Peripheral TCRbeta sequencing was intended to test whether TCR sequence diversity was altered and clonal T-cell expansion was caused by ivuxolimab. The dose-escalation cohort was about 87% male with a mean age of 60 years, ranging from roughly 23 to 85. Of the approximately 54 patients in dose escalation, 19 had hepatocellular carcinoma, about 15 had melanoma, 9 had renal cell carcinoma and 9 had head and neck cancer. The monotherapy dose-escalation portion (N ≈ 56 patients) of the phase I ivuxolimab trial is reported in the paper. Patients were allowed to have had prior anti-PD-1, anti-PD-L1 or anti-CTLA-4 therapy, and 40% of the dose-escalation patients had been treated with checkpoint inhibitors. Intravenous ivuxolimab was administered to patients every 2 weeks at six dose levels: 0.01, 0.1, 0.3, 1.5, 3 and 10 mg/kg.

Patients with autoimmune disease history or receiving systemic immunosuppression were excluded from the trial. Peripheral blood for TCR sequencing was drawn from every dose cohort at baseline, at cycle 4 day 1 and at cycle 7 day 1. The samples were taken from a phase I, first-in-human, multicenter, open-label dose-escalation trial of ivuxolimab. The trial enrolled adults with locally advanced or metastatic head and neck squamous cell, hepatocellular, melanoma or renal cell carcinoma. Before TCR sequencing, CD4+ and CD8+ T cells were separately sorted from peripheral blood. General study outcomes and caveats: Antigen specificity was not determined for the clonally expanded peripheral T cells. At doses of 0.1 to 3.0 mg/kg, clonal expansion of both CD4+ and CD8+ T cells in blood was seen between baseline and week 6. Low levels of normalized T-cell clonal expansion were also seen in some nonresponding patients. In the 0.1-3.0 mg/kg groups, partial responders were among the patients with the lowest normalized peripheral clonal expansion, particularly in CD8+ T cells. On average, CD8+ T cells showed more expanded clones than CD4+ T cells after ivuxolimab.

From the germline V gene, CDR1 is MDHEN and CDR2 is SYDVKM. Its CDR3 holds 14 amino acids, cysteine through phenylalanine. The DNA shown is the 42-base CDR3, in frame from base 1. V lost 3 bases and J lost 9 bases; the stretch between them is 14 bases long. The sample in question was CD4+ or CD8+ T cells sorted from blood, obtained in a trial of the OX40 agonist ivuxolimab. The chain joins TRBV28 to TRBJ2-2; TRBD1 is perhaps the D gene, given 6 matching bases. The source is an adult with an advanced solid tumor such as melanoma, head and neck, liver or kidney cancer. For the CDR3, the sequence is CASSFGQWNRELFF. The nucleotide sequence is TGTGCCAGCAGTTTCGGACAGTGGAACCGGGAGCTGTTTTTT.